These 17 T cell receptor beta chains were sequenced from one sample in a study of T cell responses to AZD1222 COVID-19 vaccine. Produced via immunoSEQ multiplex PCR; TCRdb's table is partial and in-frame only. Among more than 70,000 clones listed, approximately 90% were seen once. The material sequenced was peripheral blood, taken 28 days after the second AZD1222 dose. The receptors here all came from an adult who received the AZD1222 COVID-19 vaccine.

This clone was counted once. The genes are TRBV6-5 and TRBJ1-1; a weak D match, TRBD1 (6 bases). The V end lost 7 bases, the J end lost 5 bases, and 11 bases lay between the germline ends. There are 12 residues in the CDR3. Germline lookup yields CDR1 MNHEY and CDR2 SVGAGI. As DNA, the CDR3 is TGTGCCAGCATAGGGGGAGGGACTGAAGCTTTCTTT. This sequence encodes CASIGGGTEAFF.

This chain joins TRBV9 and TRBJ2-7; TRBD2 matches 7 bases. The CDR3 has 15 amino acids. The germline V gene has CDR1 SGDLS and CDR2 YYNGEE. The J segment lost 3 bases and the V segment lost 0 bases, leaving 6 bases of the junction unmatched. The CDR3 spells CASSVGASGLYEQYF. The CDR3, as DNA: TGTGCCAGCAGCGTAGGTGCTAGCGGACTCTACGAGCAGTACTTC.

V and J are TRBV3-1 (or the pseudogene TRBV3-2) and TRBJ2-5; D unclear. The CDR3 length is 14 residues. CDR1 and CDR2 (germline): LGHDT, YNNKEL (reference sequence). The V and J ends lost 8 bases and 4 bases respectively, with 17 bases between them. CDR3 bases: TGTGCCAGCGTTCAAGGAGCAAGGAGAGAGACCCAGTACTTC. Its translation is CASVQGARRETQYF.

This rearrangement joins TRBV18 to TRBJ1-1; D gene ambiguous. Germline V CDR1 and CDR2: KGHSH, LQKENI. The CDR3 runs 12 residues. Trimming pared 4 bases from V and 1 base from J, leaving 4 bases between. In DNA form, the CDR3 reads TGTGCCAGCTCACTCGGGAACACTGAAGCTTTCTTT. Translation: CASSLGNTEAFF.

V gene TRBV7-9 combines with J gene TRBJ1-4; D perhaps matches TRBD1 (6 bases). Trimming removed 5 bases from V and 4 bases from J, with 14 bases in between. The CDR3 consists of 15 residues. Germline V CDR1 and CDR2: SEHNR, FQNEAQ (reference sequence). CDR3 coding DNA: TGTGCCAGCAGCCCCGGGAGGACAGATAATGAAAAACTGTTTTTT. It yields the protein CASSPGRTDNEKLFF.

The rearrangement joins TRBV21-1 to TRBJ2-3; the table's D call TRBD2 went unverified against the DNA. TRBV21-1 is labeled a pseudogene. The CDR3 has 17 residues. CDR3 sequence: CASSKLASGRGMDTQYF. As DNA, the CDR3 is TGTGCCAGCAGCAAGTTGGCTAGCGGGAGGGGCATGGATACGCAGTATTTT.

The V and J genes are TRBV6-6 and TRBJ1-2; 9 bases fit TRBD1. This CDR3 is built from 19 residues. Germline lookup yields CDR1 MNHNY and CDR2 SVGAGI (reference sequence). Trimming cost V 6 bases and J 2 bases; bases outside gene matches: 19. CDR3 sequence: CASSRARDRVRGKNYGYTF. The CDR3 nucleotides are TGTGCCAGCAGCCGAGCCCGGGACAGGGTCAGGGGGAAAAACTATGGCTACACCTTC.

The rearrangement joins TRBV28 to TRBJ1-5, with D hard to call. CDR1 is MDHEN and CDR2 is SYDVKM in the germline V gene. The CDR3 length is 14 residues. V lost 3 bases, J lost 3 bases, and 9 bases lay in between. The CDR3 bases are TGTGCCAGCAGTTTTCGGGGTCCCAATCAGCCCCAGCATTTT. Protein sequence: CASSFRGPNQPQHF. The whole variable domain, remainder taken from reference TRBV28 and TRBJ1-5, is DVKVTQSSRYLVKRTGEKVFLECVQDMDHENMFWYRQDPGLGLRLIYFSYDVKMKEKGDIPEGYSVSREKKERFSLILESASTNQTSMYLCASSFRGPNQPQHFGDGTRLSIL.

This chain connects TRBV6-5 to TRBJ2-5; D is ambiguous. The length of the CDR3 is 16 residues. Trimming stripped 0 bases from V and 5 bases from J, with 16 bases between. CDR1 MNHEY and CDR2 SVGAGI come from the germline V gene. CDR3 bases: TGTGCCAGCAGTTACTCGGTCTTCGCGGTATCCGAGACCCAGTACTTC. Translation: CASSYSVFAVSETQYF.

V and J are TRBV19 and TRBJ1-2; D gene ambiguous. Trimming left V 3 bases short and J 4 bases short, with 9 bases between. In germline, CDR1 is LNHDA, CDR2 SQIVND (reference sequence). The CDR3 contains 13 residues. The chain's CDR3 is CASSMAARYGYTF. The CDR3 DNA is TGTGCCAGTAGTATGGCGGCACGCTATGGCTACACCTTC.

This chain connects TRBV7-6 to TRBJ1-2; D might be TRBD1 (5 bases). Trimming took off 1 base at V and 8 bases at J, with 14 bases between the two ends. Germline CDR1 is SGHVS and CDR2 is FNYEAQ. The CDR3 has 14 residues. Here the CDR3 reads CASSLGGPGRGYTF. The CDR3 bases are TGTGCCAGCAGCTTAGGGGGACCGGGGAGAGGCTACACCTTC.

This clone was counted a single time. The chain carries TRBV21-1 and TRBJ2-7; whether TRBD1, the table's D call, matches the DNA was not checked. TRBV21-1 is a documented pseudogene. The CDR3 length is 15 residues. CDR3 in DNA: TGTGCCAGCAGCAAAAGGGGGACAGTCATCTACGAGCAGTACTTC. This encodes CASSKRGTVIYEQYF.

The CDR3 loop is CASSLPGTGLAKLFF. CDR3 nucleotide sequence: TGTGCCAGCTCTCTACCCGGGACAGGGTTGGCAAAACTGTTTTTT. V and J are TRBV21-1 and TRBJ1-4; the DNA was not compared with TRBD1, the D call given in the table. TRBV21-1 is a pseudogene segment. This CDR3 has 15 residues.

The table lists this clone with a count of one. V and J are TRBV29-1 and TRBJ2-7; D uncertain. The CDR3 is 13 amino acids. V lost 6 bases, J lost 5 bases, and 17 bases lay in between. Germline CDR1 is SQVTM and CDR2 is ANQGSEA. CDR3 region: CSVHTQATNEQYF. In DNA, the CDR3 is TGCAGCGTCCATACCCAGGCCACCAACGAGCAGTACTTC.

V and J are TRBV3-1 (or the pseudogene TRBV3-2) and TRBJ1-5; perhaps TRBD1 as D (5 bases). V lost 1 base, J lost 1 base, and 11 bases lay in between. Germline CDR1 is LGHDT and CDR2 is YNNKEL (reference sequence). The CDR3 runs 16 residues. The CDR3 DNA reads as TGTGCCAGCAGCCAAGCCCTCGGGGGGAGCAATCAGCCCCAGCATTTT. This translates into CASSQALGGSNQPQHF.

The rearrangement uses TRBV9 and TRBJ2-3; D is unclear. Germline V gene data show CDR1 as SGDLS and CDR2 as YYNGEE. This CDR3 contains 13 residues. Trimming took off 7 bases at V and 3 bases at J, with 12 bases between the two ends. CDR3 sequence: CASQRGGTDTQYF. The CDR3, as DNA: TGTGCCAGCCAGCGAGGCGGAACAGATACGCAGTATTTT.

The V call is TRBV5-1, the J call TRBJ2-2; the D gene is possibly TRBD1 (6 bases). Trimming cost V 0 bases and J 0 bases, with 9 bases left between them. Looked up from germline, CDR1 is SGHRS and CDR2 is YFSETQ. This CDR3 region has 16 residues. CDR3 sequence reads: CASSLVAGANTGELFF. The CDR3 DNA follows: TGCGCCAGCAGCTTGGTGGCAGGGGCGAACACCGGGGAGCTGTTTTTT.